These 5 T cell receptor beta chains came from one sample sequenced in a study of T cells in Graves' hyperthyroidism and ophthalmopathy. RNA transcripts were the template for amplifying TCR beta CDR3 regions. The primer set for the first-round RT-PCR of the TCR CDR3 was HTBI. MiXCR, applied by TCRdb to the multiplex PCR reads, yields one record per CDR3 protein. The table includes around 660,000 distinct CDR3 sequences, about 45% detected once. Sequenced material: peripheral blood or thyroid tissue (not recorded which). These receptors all stem from an adult man with Graves' disease, either hyperthyroidism or ophthalmopathy (not recorded which).

This clonotype was picked up many times. V is TRBV20-1 and J is TRBJ1-5; 7 nucleotides line up with TRBD1. This CDR3 has 13 residues. The germline V gene encodes CDR1 DFQATT and CDR2 SNEGSKA (reference sequence). Trimming cost V 3 bases and J 4 bases; bases outside gene matches: 3. The CDR3 loop reads CSASTGDNQPQHF. CDR3 in DNA: TGCAGTGCTAGTACAGGGGATAATCAGCCCCAGCATTTT.

This clonotype was seen a few times. The chain employs TRBV4-1 and TRBJ1-2; D might be TRBD1 (5 bases). Trimming took 1 base from V and 3 from J, leaving 18 bases between them. Germline assignment: CDR1 MGHRA and CDR2 YSYEKL. The CDR3 length is 17 residues. CDR3 coding DNA: TGCGCCAGCAGCCAAGTAACGGGGACGGATTCGCACTATGGCTACACCTTC. Amino acid sequence: CASSQVTGTDSHYGYTF.

V usage is TRBV20-1 and J usage is TRBJ1-2; possible D gene TRBD1, 5 bases. This CDR3 spans 15 amino acids. V lost 3 bases to trimming and J lost 8 bases, with 22 bases between them. Germline V CDR1 and CDR2: DFQATT, SNEGSKA (reference sequence). CDR3 region: CSASTHFGSGGGYTF. CDR3 DNA: TGCAGTGCTAGTACACACTTCGGGTCCGGGGGAGGCTACACCTTC.

DNA for the CDR3: TGTGCCAGCAGCCCGGGACAGGGGGCTAGGGACACTGAAGCTTTCTTT. It is translated as CASSPGQGARDTEAFF. The chain combines TRBV7-9 with TRBJ1-1, with 12 positions matching TRBD1. V shed 5 bases and J 3 bases; nucleotides not matched to a gene: 7. This CDR3 is 16 amino acids long. Germline loops: CDR1 SEHNR, CDR2 FQNEAQ (reference sequence).

CDR3 DNA: TGTGCCAGCAGCTCCCGGGACAGGGGGCTTCGAGAGACCCAGTACTTC. It translates to CASSSRDRGLRETQYF. The rearrangement joins TRBV7-9 to TRBJ2-5; TRBD1 agrees at 12 bases. Germline V gene sequence: CDR1 SEHNR, CDR2 FQNEAQ (reference sequence). This CDR3 is built from 16 residues. Losses at the gene ends were 4 bases for V and 4 bases for J; bases not matched to a gene: 7.